This T cell receptor (beta chain) was observed in a study of T cells in Graves' hyperthyroidism and ophthalmopathy (dated by TCRdb to the late 2010s). Looking at the study overall: Peripheral blood was sampled at the time of initial diagnosis, prior to any treatment. TCR V-J signatures able to tell the groups apart were searched for in a discovery cohort of 90 to 100 patients, of whom around 43 had Graves' ophthalmopathy and 57 had stable Graves' hyperthyroidism. Whether ophthalmopathy could be predicted prospectively was tested in an independent validation cohort made up of 18 hyperthyroidism patients plus 17 patients who later progressed to ophthalmopathy. The roughly 91 discovery patients were randomly divided into training and test sets at a 7:3 ratio. The study also compared thyroid tissue and blood T-cell repertoires from several Graves' hyperthyroidism patients. Once sampling was done, hyperthyroidism patients were given methimazole at a starting dose of 30 mg daily, whereas ophthalmopathy patients were given high-dose intravenous methylprednisolone. The paper reports TCR Vbeta CDR3 sequencing of roughly 140 peripheral blood samples: approximately 43 ophthalmopathy, fewer than 80 hyperthyroidism and approximately 17 progressor patients.

Moderately to severely active disease, a Clinical Activity Score of at least 3, a NOSPECS grade of at least 4, and a duration under 3 months were present in ophthalmopathy patients. Patients with uncontrolled infections, other autoimmune diseases, pregnancy or lactation were excluded. Diagnoses were established on the basis of clinical symptoms, serum thyroxine and TRAb, thyroid ultrasound, and orbital computed tomography. PBMCs were isolated from more than 9 ml of fresh peripheral blood by Ficoll-Paque density gradient centrifugation. Trizol reagent was used to extract total RNA, and RNA quality was then checked on an Agilent 2100 Bioanalyzer. Results the study describes overall, beyond this receptor: Most expanded thyroid clonotypes (frequency above 0.001) were also found in blood, which suggests that blood repertoires may mirror thyroid immune responses. In validation, the model predicted progression to ophthalmopathy a median of 6.5 months before onset, with approximately 68% sensitivity and roughly 73% specificity. In cross-validation, a model built on a 13 V-J signature told ophthalmopathy apart from stable hyperthyroidism with approximately 90% sensitivity and around 83% specificity, and in testing the same model reached 80%/75%. No statistical method was used to fix the sample size in advance, and group allocation was not hidden from the investigators.

This clonotype was seen more than once but under ten times. Its antigen remains undetermined. Base qualities are not provided; no much larger clone lies one nucleotide away. The TCR beta CDR3 regions were amplified from RNA transcripts. For the first round of RT-PCR on the TCR CDR3, the HTBI primer set was used together with the Qiagen OneStep RT-PCR kit. A second multiplex PCR round built the libraries, followed by size selection and purification. Paired-end sequencing of the libraries was performed with 100 bp reads on an Illumina HiSeq2000. The authors processed their data as follows. Raw data were processed with SOAPnuke, discarding reads with adapters, uncalled bases, mean Phred below 15, or no exact constant-primer or identifier match. High-quality paired reads were merged with COPE v1.2.5, and unique nucleotide sequences were defined as clonotypes. Clonotypes were aligned to IMGT TRBV, TRBD and TRBJ reference segments using MiTCR v1.1. The analysis was restricted to V-J combinations with a frequency above 0.0001, which together covered just over 99% of the repertoires. The TCS score was defined as F50 (clonal expansion) divided by E x V (chaos), with BLOSUM62-based TCRdist calculated between CDR3 peptides within each V-J. Welch's t-statistics and random forest reduced approximately 520 V-J features to roughly 13, which were used in a naive Bayes classifier (R e1071). The public reads were reanalyzed by TCRdb: fastp trimming at Q25, MiXCR alignment, in-frame beta chains only. Every entry covers one CDR3 protein and lists the most common genes and DNA from its rows. The authors' filters were not applied to this entry. Here the sample has 400,000 to 600,000 distinct CDR3 sequences; approximately 16% occur a single time. The leading ten clones occupy about 29% of the sample.

The TCR originated in a woman in her 30s with Graves' ophthalmopathy. The source material was blood.

The CDR3 here reads CASSLDGVETQYF. At the DNA level, the sequence is TGTGCCAGCAGCTTAGACGGGGTGGAGACCCAGTACTTC. The rearranged chain carries TRBV7-9 and TRBJ2-5, with a tentative D gene TRBD2 over 5 matching bases. CDR3 length: 13 amino acids, cysteine to phenylalanine. Solely the CDR3 DNA is kept, with 39 bases framed from the first base. CDR1 and CDR2 (SEHNR, FQNEAQ) derive from the germline V gene (reference sequence). The germline ends are 8 bases apart after V is trimmed by 1 base and J by 5 bases. With all but the CDR3 taken from the reference TRBV7-9 and TRBJ2-5 genes, the full variable domain is: DTGVSQNPRHKITKRGQNVTFRCDPISEHNRLYWYRQTLGQGPEFLTYFQNEAQLEKSRLLSDRFSAERPKGSFSTLEIQRTEQGDSAMYLCASSLDGVETQYFGPGTRLLVL.